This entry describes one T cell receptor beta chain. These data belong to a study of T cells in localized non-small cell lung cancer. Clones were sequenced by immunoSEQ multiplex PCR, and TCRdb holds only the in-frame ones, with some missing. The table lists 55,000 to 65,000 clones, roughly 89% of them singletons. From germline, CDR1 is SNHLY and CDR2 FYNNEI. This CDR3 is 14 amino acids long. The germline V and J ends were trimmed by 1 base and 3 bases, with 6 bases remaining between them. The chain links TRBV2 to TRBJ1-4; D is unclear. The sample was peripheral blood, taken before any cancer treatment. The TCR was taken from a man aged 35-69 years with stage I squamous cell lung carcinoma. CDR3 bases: TGTGCCAGCAGTGAAGGGCCGGCTAATGAAAAACTGTTTTTT. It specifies CASSEGPANEKLFF.